These T cell receptor beta chains were read from a single sample in a study of T cells in Graves' hyperthyroidism and ophthalmopathy. From the multiplex PCR reads, TCRdb called clonotypes with MiXCR, one entry per CDR3 protein. The table lists about 640,000 distinct CDR3 sequences, less than 25% of them singletons. Input material: blood. Receptor source: a man younger than 45 with Graves' ophthalmopathy. CDR3s include the opening cysteine and the closing phenylalanine or tryptophan. Fields, in order: CDR3 protein, CDR3 DNA, clone size, D gene, V gene, J gene. D genes are given only for firm matches. Clone size is shown for a subset of rows, as once, few, many or a class of expanded clone.

CSARDHLRGEKLFF	TGCAGTGCTAGAGACCACCTAAGGGGTGAAAAACTGTTTTTT	many	-	TRBV20-1	TRBJ1-4
CASSHPRGPGGYTF	TGTGCCAGCAGCCATCCCAGGGGGCCTGGAGGCTACACCTTC	few	TRBD1	TRBV3-1	TRBJ1-2
CASSQDTGTALANYGYTF	TGCGCCAGCAGCCAAGACACCGGGACAGCTTTAGCTAACTATGGCTACACCTTC	-	TRBD1	TRBV4-3	TRBJ1-2
CASSSYGVTEAFF	TGTGCCAGCAGTTCATACGGGGTTACGGAAGCTTTCTTT	many	-	TRBV6-1	TRBJ1-1
CSLGLAEGPSYNEQFF	TGCAGCTTAGGACTAGCGGAGGGTCCCTCCTACAATGAGCAGTTCTTC	many	TRBD2	TRBV29-1	TRBJ2-1
CASSLMDRVYEQYF	TGTGCCAGCAGTTTGATGGACAGGGTCTACGAGCAGTACTTC	few	TRBD1	TRBV28	TRBJ2-7
CASSLQLGTSGEQFF	TGTGCCAGCAGCTTACAACTCGGGACTAGTGGTGAGCAGTTCTTC	-	TRBD2	TRBV7-9	TRBJ2-1
CASSGRQGRTYEQYF	TGTGCCAGCAGCGGACGACAGGGGCGAACCTACGAGCAGTACTTC	many	TRBD1	TRBV11-2	TRBJ2-7
CASSHGLAGPPTDTQYF	TGTGCCAGCAGCCACGGACTAGCGGGACCACCCACAGATACGCAGTATTTT	few	TRBD2	TRBV14	TRBJ2-3
CASSPQPNRGEQYF	TGCGCCAGCAGCCCCCAACCGAACAGGGGCGAGCAGTACTTC	-	TRBD1	TRBV5-1	TRBJ2-7
CASSQEGRSIYGYTF	TGTGCCAGCAGCCAAGAAGGTAGAAGCATCTATGGCTACACCTTC	few	-	TRBV14	TRBJ1-2
CASSLSGSGTYEQYF	TGCGCCAGCAGCTTGAGCGGGAGCGGAACCTACGAGCAGTACTTC	many	TRBD2	TRBV5-1	TRBJ2-7
CASALGVLAGGPAPTDTQYF	TGTGCCTCAGCCCTCGGGGTACTAGCGGGAGGGCCGGCCCCCACAGATACGCAGTATTTT	few	TRBD2	TRBV24-1	TRBJ2-3
CASSLSNRDPNEKLFF	TGTGCCAGCAGCTTATCCAATCGGGACCCGAATGAAAAACTGTTTTTT	-	-	TRBV7-9	TRBJ1-4
CASRAGLNQPQHF	TGTGCCAGCAGAGCCGGGCTAAATCAGCCCCAGCATTTT	many	-	TRBV6-2/TRBV6-3	TRBJ1-5
CASSLGQTSGNTIYF	TGTGCCAGCAGCCTGGGACAAACCTCTGGAAACACCATATATTTT	-	-	TRBV28	TRBJ1-3
CASSRRGTGYSPLHF	TGTGCCAGCAGCAGACGGGGGACAGGGTATTCACCCCTCCACTTT	-	TRBD1	TRBV5-6	TRBJ1-6
CASSLLGSASPGELFF	TGTGCCAGCAGCTTACTGGGATCCGCGAGCCCCGGGGAGCTGTTTTTT	few	-	TRBV7-9	TRBJ2-2
CATSDPGGREPQHF	TGTGCCACCAGTGATCCCGGCGGGAGGGAGCCCCAGCATTTT	-	-	TRBV24-1	TRBJ1-5
CAWRKQGGNTGELFF	TGTGCCTGGAGGAAACAGGGTGGGAACACCGGGGAGCTGTTTTTT	-	-	TRBV30	TRBJ2-2
CASSLTDKNSPLHF	TGTGCCAGCAGCCTGACAGATAAAAATTCACCCCTCCACTTT	few	-	TRBV11-1	TRBJ1-6
CASSLGGQDAFF	TGTGCCAGCAGCTTGGGGGGACAGGATGCTTTCTTT	many	TRBD1	TRBV7-9	TRBJ1-1
CASSFRQGGYGYTF	TGTGCCAGCAGTTTTCGACAGGGTGGCTATGGCTACACCTTC	-	TRBD1	TRBV12-3/TRBV12-4	TRBJ1-2
CASSFPTGRTNYGYTF	TGTGCCAGCAGCTTCCCGACGGGACGGACTAACTATGGCTACACCTTC	-	-	TRBV7-8	TRBJ1-2
CASSDRSATDTQYF	TGTGCCAGCAGTGATAGGAGCGCCACAGATACGCAGTATTTT	many	-	TRBV2	TRBJ2-3
CASSSRRTADLSTDTQYF	TGTGCCAGCAGTTCCCGTCGCACAGCAGACCTTAGCACAGATACGCAGTATTTT	many	-	TRBV28	TRBJ2-3
CSARMALNTEAFF	TGCAGTGCTAGGATGGCGTTGAACACTGAAGCTTTCTTT	many	-	TRBV20-1	TRBJ1-1
CASSLGGTSKNIQYF	TGCGCCAGCAGCTTGGGGGGGACAAGTAAAAACATTCAGTACTTC	-	-	TRBV5-1	TRBJ2-4
CASSPQWGSGANVLTF	TGTGCCAGCAGTCCGCAGTGGGGCTCTGGGGCCAACGTCCTGACTTTC	few	-	TRBV28	TRBJ2-6
CASSEDAGDYGYTF	TGTGCCAGCAGTGAGGACGCCGGGGACTATGGCTACACCTTC	-	-	TRBV25-1	TRBJ1-2
CSASGGAFNYGYTF	TGCAGTGCTAGCGGAGGGGCCTTTAACTATGGCTACACCTTC	-	-	TRBV20-1	TRBJ1-2
CASSLDLVSANYGYTF	TGTGCCAGCAGCTTAGATCTCGTCAGCGCTAACTATGGCTACACCTTC	many	-	TRBV7-2	TRBJ1-2
CASSLQGSGYNEQFF	TGTGCCAGCAGCTTACAGGGGTCGGGCTACAATGAGCAGTTCTTC	many	-	TRBV13	TRBJ2-1
CSVVGTGGTRETQYF	TGCAGCGTTGTTGGGACAGGGGGGACGAGAGAGACCCAGTACTTC	many	TRBD1	TRBV29-1	TRBJ2-5
CASSQERGRTQYF	TGTGCCAGCAGCCAAGAGAGGGGTAGGACCCAGTACTTC	many	-	TRBV3-1	TRBJ2-5
CASSTHRGGGEKLFF	TGTGCCAGTAGTACCCACAGGGGTGGTGGTGAAAAACTGTTTTTT	-	TRBD1	TRBV19	TRBJ1-4
CAWRRGTGYTF	TGTGCCTGGAGGAGAGGCACTGGCTACACCTTC	many	-	TRBV30	TRBJ1-2
CASSSEDGVANTGELFF	TGTGCCAGCAGCTCTGAGGACGGTGTCGCGAACACCGGGGAGCTGTTTTTT	few	-	TRBV9	TRBJ2-2
CASSRQDLNTEAFF	TGTGCCAGCAGCCGTCAGGACCTGAACACTGAAGCTTTCTTT	many	-	TRBV16	TRBJ1-1
CASSETGTESYEQYF	TGTGCCAGCAGTGAGACCGGGACGGAGTCCTACGAGCAGTACTTC	many	-	TRBV6-1	TRBJ2-7
CASSFEDSGTDTQYF	TGTGCCAGCAGTTTTGAGGACAGCGGCACAGATACGCAGTATTTT	many	-	TRBV28	TRBJ2-3
CASSPGLAVLETQYF	TGTGCCAGCAGTCCTGGACTAGCGGTTTTGGAGACCCAGTACTTC	many	TRBD2	TRBV6-1	TRBJ2-5
CASRGNSYEQYF	TGTGCCAGCAGGGGCAACTCCTACGAGCAGTACTTC	many	-	TRBV6-1	TRBJ2-7
CASSAARDNYGYTF	TGTGCCAGCAGTGCAGCTAGGGACAACTATGGCTACACCTTC	many	-	TRBV27	TRBJ1-2
CASSLLGLVDEKLFF	TGTGCCAGCAGTTTACTGGGGTTGGTAGATGAAAAACTGTTTTTT	-	-	TRBV27	TRBJ1-4
CASSSQTATNEKLFF	TGTGCCAGCAGCTCACAGACAGCAACTAATGAAAAACTGTTTTTT	-	-	TRBV11-2	TRBJ1-4